A selection of T cell receptor beta chains follows, all from one sample in a study of blood T cells in healthy people across ages. One entry per CDR3 protein results from TCRdb running MiXCR on the 5' RACE reads. Of around 800,000 distinct CDR3 sequences in the sample, around 62% were seen once. The sample taken for sequencing was blood. The receptor set was obtained from a man under 40 in good health. CDR3s leave out the opening cysteine and the closing phenylalanine or tryptophan. A D gene is named only where the DNA matches it firmly. A clone size is listed for some rows: how often the clone was seen (once, few, many), or a class if it is expanded.

d_call clone_size j_call v_call cdr3_aa
TRBD2 few TRBJ2-1 TRBV30 AWSVGSGGQHEQF
NA NA TRBJ1-4 TRBV5-4 ASSLPGGLNEKLF
NA NA TRBJ1-5 TRBV7-9 ASSLERGQPQH
TRBD1 few TRBJ2-3 TRBV7-3 ASRTGTGGPDTQY
NA NA TRBJ2-2 TRBV9 ASSVVLFGELF
NA NA TRBJ2-7 TRBV28 ASSALAHEQY
NA once TRBJ2-3 TRBV24-1 ATSDRGGGTDTQY
TRBD2 NA TRBJ2-1 TRBV10-3 AIRLAGGPGNEQF
NA NA TRBJ2-2 TRBV28 ASVASLVGELF
TRBD1 NA TRBJ2-7 TRBV20-1 SAAGQGRTYEQY
TRBD1 NA TRBJ1-1 TRBV12-3/TRBV12-4 ASTPDRVFTEAF
NA few TRBJ2-7 TRBV28 ASSLLPHYEQY
TRBD2 NA TRBJ2-5 TRBV11-2 ASSPNRLAGLGETQY
NA NA TRBJ1-2 TRBV7-9 ASSTTDYGYT
NA NA TRBJ2-5 TRBV12-3/TRBV12-4 ASAMGAGQETQY
NA NA TRBJ2-7 TRBV11-2 ASSLVTSRTEQY
TRBD1 NA TRBJ2-1 TRBV15 ATSRGSGTGQQF
NA NA TRBJ2-2 TRBV7-9 APMRDTGELF
TRBD1 NA TRBJ2-1 TRBV25-1 ASRGQSSYNEQF
TRBD2 NA TRBJ2-7 TRBV5-1 ASSLVIGGGFSYEQY
TRBD1 NA TRBJ2-7 TRBV28 ASGGQGGYEQY
NA NA TRBJ1-2 TRBV12-3/TRBV12-4 ASRGGPRGYT
NA NA TRBJ2-1 TRBV10-3 AISETQISYNEQF
NA NA TRBJ1-4 TRBV20-1 SARDQPGEKLF
NA few TRBJ2-7 TRBV29-1 SVAGGGNEQY
NA NA TRBJ1-4 TRBV20-1 SARPSRGREAYEKLF
TRBD2 few TRBJ2-7 TRBV6-2/TRBV6-3 ASIDPPGGVYEQY
NA few TRBJ2-5 TRBV7-9 ASKEETQY
NA NA TRBJ2-7 TRBV9 ASSPRPGQGEQY
NA NA TRBJ2-3 TRBV27 ASSHSTGTQY
NA NA TRBJ1-1 TRBV4-1 ASSQEQVPNTEAF
NA NA TRBJ2-1 TRBV5-5 ASSSRAGEGDEQF
TRBD2 NA TRBJ2-3 TRBV7-3 ASSLAVGGGGTDTQY
NA NA TRBJ1-6 TRBV28 ASSGSRDIVNSPLH
NA few TRBJ2-3 TRBV3-1 ASSPGHLITDTQY
TRBD1 many TRBJ1-4 TRBV3-1 ASSPGTGEKLF
NA NA TRBJ1-1 TRBV7-8 ASSGRVNTEAF
TRBD1 NA TRBJ2-5 TRBV11-2 ASSRGQGAIETQY
NA few TRBJ2-1 TRBV27 ASRLGANEQF
TRBD2 many TRBJ2-3 TRBV29-1 SVEAGGTDTQY
TRBD1 NA TRBJ1-2 TRBV6-2/TRBV6-3 ASTTDRKGYGYT
NA few TRBJ2-1 TRBV18 ASSRQGASYNEQF
NA NA TRBJ2-3 TRBV7-9 ASSLFDTREKTDTQY
NA once NA TRBV27 ASSLFGVTGETQY
NA NA TRBJ2-3 TRBV27 ASFPSGADTQY